This record concerns one T cell receptor beta chain sequence. The antigen is not known. The sample originates from a study of vaccination and CD4 T cells after COVID-19. Looking at the study overall: Overlapping spike pools from SARS-CoV-2 and HCoV-NL63, HCoV-OC43 and HCoV-229E served as culture stimuli.

Cultured CD4+ T cells had their DNA profiled by the Oncomine TCR Beta short-read assay. From the PCR reads, TCRdb called clonotypes with MiXCR, one entry per CDR3 protein. This table holds around 10,000 distinct CDR3 sequences, 50% to 60% found once. Documented treatment: 10-day PBMC culture with coronavirus spike peptide pools or control peptides (ViraFEST assay). Before TCRs were sequenced, ViraFEST expanded antigen-specific T cells with peptide pools. These CD4+ T cells came from approximately nine-day cultures by negative selection. The sequenced sample was CD4+ T cells from blood, cultured in vitro. The clonotype originates from a human donor who had recovered from COVID-19.

The DNA of the CDR3 is TGTGCCAGCAGTTCGGGGACGCGGCAGTACTTC. Its protein product is CASSSGTRQYF. The chain couples TRBV6-5 to TRBJ2-7; D possibly matches TRBD1 or TRBD2 (5 bases each). The CDR3 has 11 amino acids. V lost 4 bases, J lost 9 bases, and 10 bases lay in between. Looked up from germline, CDR1 is MNHEY and CDR2 is SVGAGI.